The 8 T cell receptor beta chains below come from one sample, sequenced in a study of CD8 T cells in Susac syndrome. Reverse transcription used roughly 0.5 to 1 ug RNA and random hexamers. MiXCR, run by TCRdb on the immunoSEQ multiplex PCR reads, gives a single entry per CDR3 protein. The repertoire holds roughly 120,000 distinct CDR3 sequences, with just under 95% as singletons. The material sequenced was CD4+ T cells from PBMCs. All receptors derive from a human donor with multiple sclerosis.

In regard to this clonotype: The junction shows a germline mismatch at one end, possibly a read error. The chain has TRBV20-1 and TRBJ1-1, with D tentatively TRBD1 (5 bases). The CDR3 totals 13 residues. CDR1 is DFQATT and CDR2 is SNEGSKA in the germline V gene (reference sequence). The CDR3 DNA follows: TGCAGTGCAAAGAAGGGGTTGCACACTGAAGTTTTCTTT. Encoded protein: CSAKKGLHTEVFF.

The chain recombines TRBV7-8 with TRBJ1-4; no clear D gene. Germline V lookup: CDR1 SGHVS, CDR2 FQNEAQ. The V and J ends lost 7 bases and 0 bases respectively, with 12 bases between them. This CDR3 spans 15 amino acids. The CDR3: CASNAGGSTNEKLFF. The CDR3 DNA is TGTGCCAGCAACGCCGGAGGGTCAACTAATGAAAAACTGTTTTTT.

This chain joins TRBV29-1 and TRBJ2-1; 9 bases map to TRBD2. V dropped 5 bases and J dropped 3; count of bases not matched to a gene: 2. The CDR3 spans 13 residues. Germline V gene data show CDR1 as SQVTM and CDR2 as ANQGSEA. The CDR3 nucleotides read TGCAGCGTTCGGCGGGGGGGCTACAATGAGCAGTTCTTC. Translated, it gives CSVRRGGYNEQFF.

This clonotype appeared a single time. As DNA, the CDR3 is TGTGCCACCAGTGCTACAGGGTTGGCTGAAGCTTTCTTT. This translates into CATSATGLAEAFF. The chain couples TRBV24-1 to TRBJ1-1; a weak D match, TRBD1 (6 bases). The CDR3 covers 13 residues. CDR1 and CDR2 from the germline V gene are KGHDR and SFDVKD. V was trimmed by 5 bases and J by 6 bases, leaving 12 bases between them.

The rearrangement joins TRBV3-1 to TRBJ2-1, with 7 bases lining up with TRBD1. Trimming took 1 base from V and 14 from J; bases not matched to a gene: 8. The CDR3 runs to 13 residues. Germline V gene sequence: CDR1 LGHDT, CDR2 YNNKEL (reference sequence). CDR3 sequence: CASSQGDSTSKFF. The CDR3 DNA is TGTGCCAGCAGCCAAGGGGACAGCACGTCTAAGTTCTTC.

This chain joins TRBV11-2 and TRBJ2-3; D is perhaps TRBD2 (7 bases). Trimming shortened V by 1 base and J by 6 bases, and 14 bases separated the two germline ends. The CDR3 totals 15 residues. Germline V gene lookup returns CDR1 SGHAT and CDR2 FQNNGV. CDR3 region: CASSLGGGLSDTQYF. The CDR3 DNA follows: TGTGCCAGCAGCTTAGGGGGGGGCCTCTCCGATACGCAGTATTTT.

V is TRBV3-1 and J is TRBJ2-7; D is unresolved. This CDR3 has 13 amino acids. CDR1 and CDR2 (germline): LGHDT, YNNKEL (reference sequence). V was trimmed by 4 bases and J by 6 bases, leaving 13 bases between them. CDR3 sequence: CASSRLGIGEQYF. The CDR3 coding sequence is TGTGCCAGCAGCCGCTTGGGTATAGGCGAGCAGTACTTC.

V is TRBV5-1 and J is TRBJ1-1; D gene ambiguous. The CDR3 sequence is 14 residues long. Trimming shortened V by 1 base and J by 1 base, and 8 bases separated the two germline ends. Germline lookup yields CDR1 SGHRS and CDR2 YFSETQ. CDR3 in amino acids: CASSLQQQNTEAFF. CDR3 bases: TGCGCCAGCAGCTTGCAACAGCAGAACACTGAAGCTTTCTTT.